This TCR beta chain comes out of a study of T cell responses to AZD1222 COVID-19 vaccine. The CDR3 spans 12 residues. Trimming shortened V by 6 bases and J by 5 bases, and 10 bases separated the two germline ends. Germline-derived CDR1 and CDR2 are MGHDK and SYGVNS. Only in-frame clones appear in the TCRdb table, and some are missing; sequencing was by immunoSEQ multiplex PCR. The profile shows just over 150,000 clones, around 87% of them singletons. The V and J genes are TRBV25-1 and TRBJ1-1; D unresolved. Sequencing was performed on peripheral blood, taken 28 days after the second AZD1222 dose. The sequence was obtained from an adult who received the AZD1222 COVID-19 vaccine. The CDR3 nucleotides read TGTGCCAGCAGGGAAAAGGGAACTGAAGCTTTCTTT. Residues: CASREKGTEAFF.